The next 21 T cell receptor beta chains were all read from a single sample in a study of T-cell reconstitution after alpha-beta-depleted transplantation in children. Preparation of the TCRbeta library used unique molecular identifiers. TCRdb fed the PCR reads into MiXCR, producing one record per CDR3 protein. The sample consists of some 120,000 distinct CDR3 sequences, 8.5% to 10% of them appearing once. The sample here was PBMCs, mostly from graft donor cells, taken 180 days after TCRalphabeta/CD19-depleted stem cell transplant. The receptors stem from a girl less than two years old who had a stem cell transplant for combined immunodeficiency, so the T cells may come from the graft donor.

This clonotype has a handful of counts. The chain combines TRBV27 with TRBJ2-3, with D tentatively TRBD2 (5 bases). The CDR3 is 13 residues long. With 4 bases removed from V and 4 bases from J, the gap between germline ends came to 9 bases. Germline lookup yields CDR1 MNHEY and CDR2 SMNVEV (reference sequence). Here the CDR3 reads CASSYGEPDTQYF. In nucleotides, the CDR3 is TGTGCCAGCAGTTATGGGGAGCCAGATACGCAGTATTTT.

J is TRBJ2-7 and V is TRBV30; no firm D call. The CDR3 contains 11 residues. Trimming cost V 5 bases and J 4 bases, with 9 bases left between them. Germline CDR1 reads GTSNPN; CDR2 reads SVGIG (reference sequence). This chain's CDR3 is CAWSTFYEQYF. The CDR3 DNA sequence: TGTGCCTGGTCTACTTTTTACGAGCAGTACTTC.

V is TRBV19 and J is TRBJ1-5, with 7 positions matching TRBD1. V shed 8 bases, J shed 2 bases, and the junction held 6 bases outside the gene matches. The germline CDR1 and CDR2 sequences are LNHDA and SQIVND (reference sequence). The CDR3 is 14 residues long. The CDR3 loop reads CASRFTGGNQPQHF. The DNA of the CDR3 is TGTGCCAGTCGTTTTACAGGGGGCAATCAGCCCCAGCATTTT.

The DNA of the CDR3 is TGTGCCAGCAGGCCTCTAGCGGGAGCTTCCTACAATGAGCAGTTCTTC. This translates into CASRPLAGASYNEQFF. This chain links TRBV12-3 or TRBV12-4 with TRBJ2-1, with 10 positions matching TRBD2. CDR3 length equals 16 residues. J lost 1 base, V lost 6 bases, and 6 bases had no gene match.

A few counts support this clonotype. The chain links TRBV25-1 to TRBJ2-7; D perhaps matches TRBD2 (7 bases). The CDR3 is 15 amino acids. The germline V gene encodes CDR1 MGHDK and CDR2 SYGVNS. Trimming took off 1 base at V and 2 bases at J, with 12 bases between the two ends. CDR3 in amino acids: CASSEWGGRAYEQYF. The DNA for the CDR3 is TGTGCCAGCAGTGAATGGGGGGGCCGCGCCTACGAGCAGTACTTC.

The chain recombines TRBV27 with TRBJ2-1, with 10 bases lining up with TRBD2. Germline V lookup: CDR1 MNHEY, CDR2 SMNVEV (reference sequence). The CDR3 loop spans 16 amino acids. V lost 5 bases to trimming and J lost 4 bases; unmatched junction nucleotides: 8. The CDR3 loop is CASSLWTSGLYNEQFF. As DNA, the CDR3 is TGTGCCAGCAGTCTTTGGACTAGCGGACTTTACAATGAGCAGTTCTTC.

This sequence joins TRBV12-3 or TRBV12-4 and TRBJ2-1; D uncertain. The CDR3 runs 15 residues. Trimming removed 3 bases at V and 5 bases at J, with 14 bases between. CDR3 region: CASSLGSPRNNEQFF. The CDR3 bases are TGTGCCAGCAGTTTGGGCTCCCCCAGGAACAATGAGCAGTTCTTC.

In this sample, this clonotype turned up a few times. This sequence joins TRBV12-3 or TRBV12-4 and TRBJ2-1; 11 bases agree with TRBD2. This CDR3 region has 15 residues. J lost 8 bases, V lost 6 bases, and 9 bases had no gene match. CDR3 sequence reads: CASSLTGLADDEQFF. The CDR3 bases are TGTGCCAGCAGCCTGACGGGACTAGCGGACGATGAGCAGTTCTTC.

A few counts support this clonotype. V gene TRBV7-6 combines with J gene TRBJ2-7; 7 positions match TRBD1. With V trimmed by 5 bases and J by 3 bases, 10 bases remained unmatched. Per the germline V gene, CDR1 is SGHVS and CDR2 is FNYEAQ. The CDR3 consists of 15 residues. The CDR3 sequence is CASSITGTAGYEQYF. CDR3 bases: TGTGCCAGCAGCATTACCGGGACAGCAGGCTACGAGCAGTACTTC. Combining the CDR3 with reference TRBV7-6 and TRBJ2-7 gives the whole variable domain GAGVSQSPRYKVTKRGQDVALRCDPISGHVSLYWYRQALGQGPEFLTYFNYEAQQDKSGLPNDRFSAERPEGSISTLTIQRTEQRDSAMYRCASSITGTAGYEQYFGPGTRLTVT.

This rearrangement joins TRBV5-1 to TRBJ2-3; 7 positions match TRBD1. The CDR3 has 14 residues. With 2 bases clipped from V and 1 base from J, the junction kept 1 base outside the gene matches. CDR1 is SGHRS and CDR2 is YFSETQ in the germline V gene. The CDR3 coding sequence is TGCGCCAGCAGCTTTGGACAGGGCACAGATACGCAGTATTTT. Translation gives CASSFGQGTDTQYF.

The J gene is TRBJ1-2, the V gene TRBV6-5, with a weak D call TRBD1 (5 bases). The CDR3 has 16 residues. Between the trimmed V and J ends, which lost 0 bases and 4 bases, there was a span of 15 bases. Per the germline V gene, CDR1 is MNHEY and CDR2 is SVGAGI. The CDR3 here is CASSYSAWGRGYGYTF. The CDR3 DNA sequence: TGTGCCAGCAGTTACTCAGCATGGGGACGGGGCTATGGCTACACCTTC.

This clonotype came up many times. The rearrangement uses TRBV12-3 or TRBV12-4 and TRBJ1-4; TRBD1 matches at 8 bases. The trim removed 2 bases at V and 5 bases at J, leaving 1 base unmatched. The CDR3 extends over 14 amino acids. The CDR3: CASSLWDRNEKLFF. The CDR3 DNA is TGTGCCAGCAGTTTATGGGACAGGAATGAAAAACTGTTTTTT.

Only a few counts were recorded for this clonotype. The V call is TRBV11-3, the J call TRBJ1-1; a possible D gene is TRBD1 (5 bases). The ends were cut back, 3 bases at V and 0 bases at J, with 8 bases in the middle. Germline V lookup: CDR1 SGHNT, CDR2 YENEEA. This CDR3 has 14 residues. The CDR3 sequence is CASSFSGMNTEAFF. DNA of the CDR3: TGTGCCAGCAGCTTCTCAGGGATGAACACTGAAGCTTTCTTT.

In this sample, this clonotype turned up many times. The CDR3 here is CASSLLGYTGELFF. The CDR3 DNA is TGTGCCAGCAGCTTACTAGGGTACACCGGGGAGCTGTTTTTT. The chain recombines TRBV7-3 with TRBJ2-2; D remains unclear. Germline CDR1 reads SGHTA; CDR2 reads FQGTGA. The V end lost 2 bases, the J end lost 3 bases, and 7 bases lay between the germline ends. The CDR3 is made up of 14 amino acids.

This clonotype was counted only a few times. The rearrangement joins TRBV30 to TRBJ2-2; D is undetermined. This CDR3 is built from 13 residues. V shed 3 bases and J shed 1 base, with 6 bases lying between them. Per germline, CDR1 GTSNPN and CDR2 SVGIG (reference sequence). DNA of the CDR3: TGTGCCTGGAGACGGCAGAACACCGGGGAGCTGTTTTTT. This encodes CAWRRQNTGELFF.

This clonotype was detected only a few times. This chain joins TRBV18 and TRBJ1-4, with 8 nucleotides matching TRBD1. After removal of 3 bases from V and 8 bases from J, the junction contained 11 bases not matched to a gene. Germline V gives CDR1 KGHSH, CDR2 LQKENI. The CDR3 runs to 16 residues. CDR3 loop: CASSPTGQGGDEKLFF. CDR3 nucleotides: TGTGCCAGCTCACCCACTGGACAGGGTGGAGACGAAAAACTGTTTTTT. Filled out from reference TRBV18 and TRBJ1-4, the complete variable domain reads NAGVMQNPRHLVRRRGQEARLRCSPMKGHSHVYWYRQLPEEGLKFMVYLQKENIIDESGMPKERFSAEFPKEGPSILRIQQVVRGDSAAYFCASSPTGQGGDEKLFFGSGTQLSVL.

Many counts were recorded for this clonotype. The rearrangement links TRBV5-5 to TRBJ2-1; 11 nucleotides line up with TRBD1. The CDR3 contains 15 residues. Germline V gene lookup returns CDR1 SGHKS and CDR2 YYEKEE (reference sequence). Trimming at V came to 4 bases and at J to 6 bases, leaving 6 bases not matched to a gene. CDR3 nucleotides: TGTGCCAGCAGCCTCCGGGACAGGGGGGTCAATGAGCAGTTCTTC. Translated: CASSLRDRGVNEQFF. The complete variable domain, with remaining parts taken from reference TRBV5-5 and TRBJ2-1, reads DAGVTQSPTHLIKTRGQQVTLRCSPISGHKSVSWYQQVLGQGPQFIFQYYEKEERGRGNFPDRFSARQFPNYSSELNVNALLLGDSALYLCASSLRDRGVNEQFFGPGTRLTVL.

This clonotype came up a few times. The chain recombines TRBV20-1 with TRBJ1-4; the D gene is possibly TRBD1 (5 bases). This CDR3 comprises 19 residues. Germline V lookup: CDR1 DFQATT, CDR2 SNEGSKA (reference sequence). V gave up 6 bases and J gave up 0 bases, with 26 bases separating them. CDR3 nucleotide sequence: TGCAGTGCCGAATTTTATTTATCCGGGACTACCGCAACTAATGAAAAACTGTTTTTT. Translated: CSAEFYLSGTTATNEKLFF.

This chain links TRBV15 with TRBJ2-4, with a possible D match to TRBD1 (6 bases). Deletions cut 3 bases from V and 8 bases from J, with 8 bases between. CDR1 LNHNV and CDR2 YYDKDF come from the germline V gene (reference sequence). The CDR3 is 12 residues long. The CDR3 loop is CATSRAGDIQYF. The DNA of the CDR3 is TGTGCCACCAGCAGGGCAGGGGACATTCAGTACTTC. The whole variable domain, remainder taken from reference TRBV15 and TRBJ2-4, is DAMVIQNPRYQVTQFGKPVTLSCSQTLNHNVMYWYQQKSSQAPKLLFHYYDKDFNNEADTPDNFQSRRPNTSFCFLDIRSPGLGDTAMYLCATSRAGDIQYFGAGTRLSVL.

This clonotype was recorded at least ten times. The chain recombines TRBV10-3 with TRBJ2-7, with D hard to call. The CDR3 is 11 amino acids. V was pared by 6 bases and J by 3 bases, with 6 bases between. The germline V gene has CDR1 ENHRY and CDR2 SYGVKD. CDR3 nucleotide sequence: TGTGCCATCAGCGACAACTACGAGCAGTACTTC. Translated: CAISDNYEQYF.

The CDR3 reads CSATTGGGAFF. The CDR3 coding sequence is TGCAGTGCCACCACAGGGGGCGGTGCTTTCTTT. V usage is TRBV20-1 and J usage is TRBJ1-1; 9 nucleotides agree with TRBD1. The junction had 7 bases not matched to a gene; V was cut back by 6 bases and J by 11 bases. Germline CDR1 reads DFQATT; CDR2 reads SNEGSKA (reference sequence). The CDR3 consists of 11 residues.